This TCR beta chain was captured by sequencing in a study of cytomegalovirus exposure and HLA in healthy donors. Study findings and constraints: Cytomegalovirus status, reportedly, was diagnosed with high specificity and sensitivity by the classifier. Later, an analysis found that TCR clusters from the first cohort tended to co-occur in the 130 or so validation repertoires. Researchers catalogued about 150 TCR beta chains as cytomegalovirus-associated. CMV antigen specificity of a few CMV-associated chains was confirmed in vitro.

Sequenced by immunoSEQ multiplex PCR; TCRdb stores in-frame clones only, minus some. The profile shows 55,000 to 80,000 clones, roughly 95% of them singletons. Turning to this clone: Its target is unknown.

Germline V lookup: CDR1 MNHEY, CDR2 SMNVEV (reference sequence). The CDR3 has 15 amino acids. Trimming left V 6 bases short and J 8 bases short, with 22 bases between. The clonotype was recovered from a young man in good health and CMV-seronegative. The sample taken for sequencing was PBMCs. V and J are TRBV27 and TRBJ1-2; a weak D match, TRBD1 (6 bases). The CDR3 DNA is TGTGCCAGCAGCCCTACATATTCTCCAGGGGCCGGCTACACCTTC. Translation: CASSPTYSPGAGYTF.